Ten or more counts support the clone carrying this T cell receptor beta chain. The sample's time point: pre-sensitization, week 0. Noted treatment: therapeutic diphenylcyclopropenone sensitization with weekly scalp DPC. Those who donated were patients with alopecia, 18 to 70 years of age, and suitable for DPC. TCRdb fed the RACE reads into MiXCR, producing one record per CDR3 protein. Of roughly 100,000 distinct CDR3 sequences in the sample, 9% to 15% were seen once. The record originates from a study of human T cells and chemical hapten exposure. Study overall: All through the approximately 22-week study, the scalp of each patient received diphenylcyclopropenone doses weekly.

The TCR was taken from a woman between 45 and 65 years old with alopecia areata. Some clones in this sample may be carry-over from other donors' samples. Sequenced material: whole blood, taken in connection with sensitization to the hapten diphenylcyclopropenone (DPC).

The DNA of the CDR3 is TGTGCCAGCAGTTATGATAGGACAGAGAAAGCTTTCTTT. The encoded protein is CASSYDRTEKAFF. J is TRBJ1-1 and V is TRBV6-6, with a tentative D call TRBD1 (6 bases). This CDR3 is 13 amino acids long. Trimming shortened V by 3 bases and J by 9 bases, and 14 bases separated the two germline ends. The V gene's germline CDR1 is MNHNY and CDR2 SVGAGI (reference sequence).